Following are 9 T cell receptor beta chains from one sample sequenced in a study of response to subunit inactivated influenza vaccine. Via MiXCR, TCRdb re-called the RT-PCR reads, giving one row per CDR3 protein. The sample carries hundreds of thousands of distinct CDR3 sequences, 10% to 12% recorded once. The same data also went into a second study, on T cells expressing NK-cell markers. That investigation notes: The authors generated TCR beta cDNA through 5'RACE template switching with UMIs.

This specimen was PBMCs from blood, taken on the day of vaccination. The receptors were gathered from a man aged 50 to 60 who received an inactivated influenza vaccine.

The rearrangement uses TRBV4-2 and TRBJ1-3; tentatively, D is TRBD1 (6 bases). Germline CDR1 is LGHNA and CDR2 is YNFKEQ. Trimming shortened V by 1 base and J by 4 bases, and 11 bases separated the two germline ends. The CDR3 loop spans 15 amino acids. CDR3 residues: CASSQAGAQGNTIYF. Written as DNA, the CDR3 is TGTGCCAGCAGCCAAGCGGGGGCGCAAGGAAACACCATATATTTT.

V gene TRBV7-9 combines with J gene TRBJ2-1, with TRBD2 matching over 9 bases. V shed 5 bases and J 5 bases; nucleotides not matched to a gene: 7. Germline values: CDR1 SEHNR, CDR2 FQNEAQ (reference sequence). The CDR3 covers 15 residues. CDR3 nucleotide sequence: TGTGCCAGCAGCGATCGCGGGGGGGCTAACAATGAGCAGTTCTTC. Translation gives CASSDRGGANNEQFF. Variable domain in full (rest from reference TRBV7-9 and TRBJ2-1): DTGVSQNPRHKITKRGQNVTFRCDPISEHNRLYWYRQTLGQGPEFLTYFQNEAQLEKSRLLSDRFSAERPKGSFSTLEIQRTEQGDSAMYLCASSDRGGANNEQFFGPGTRLTVL.

This clonotype was picked up a small number of times. The rearrangement uses TRBV20-1 and TRBJ2-1; unclear D gene. CDR3 size: 12 residues. Per the germline V gene, CDR1 is DFQATT and CDR2 is SNEGSKA (reference sequence). Trimming cost V 3 bases and J 4 bases, with 7 bases left between them. DNA for the CDR3: TGCAGTGCTAGGGACGCTTACAATGAGCAGTTCTTC. This gives the protein CSARDAYNEQFF.

This clonotype was found many times. The J gene is TRBJ1-2, the V gene TRBV6-1, with D possibly being TRBD1 (5 bases). V was cut by 8 bases and J by 0 bases, with 10 bases left in between. The CDR3 is 13 residues long. Germline values: CDR1 MNHNS, CDR2 SASEGT. For the CDR3, the DNA is TGTGCCAGCGGGGACCACCCTAACTATGGCTACACCTTC. It encodes CASGDHPNYGYTF.

The gene calls are TRBV5-1 and TRBJ2-7, with 10 bases lining up with TRBD1. With 1 base clipped from V and 3 bases from J, the junction kept 4 bases outside the gene matches. Per germline, CDR1 SGHRS and CDR2 YFSETQ. The length of the CDR3 is 15 residues. Written as DNA, the CDR3 is TGCGCCAGCAGCTTGTTTGGACAGGGGGACTACGAGCAGTACTTC. Translating it yields CASSLFGQGDYEQYF.

This clonotype has just a few counts. This chain connects TRBV6-1 to TRBJ1-4, with D possibly being TRBD1 (6 bases). From germline, CDR1 is MNHNS and CDR2 SASEGT. V lost 8 bases, J lost 8 bases, and 18 bases lay in between. The CDR3 is 14 amino acids. CDR3 coding DNA: TGTGCCAGCCTTTCCACAGGGATACGGGAAAAACTGTTTTTT. As protein: CASLSTGIREKLFF.

The rearrangement joins TRBV6-5 to TRBJ1-1; 10 positions agree with TRBD1. V lost 3 bases and J lost 5; bases outside the gene matches: 6. Germline lookup yields CDR1 MNHEY and CDR2 SVGAGI. This CDR3 contains 15 residues. The CDR3 here is CASSYFDRGRTEAFF. For the CDR3, the DNA is TGTGCCAGCAGTTATTTCGACAGGGGGCGGACTGAAGCTTTCTTT.

The gene calls are TRBV18 and TRBJ2-1; 7 nucleotides line up with TRBD2. V lost 5 bases, J lost 6 bases, and 7 bases stayed unmatched. The CDR3 is 14 amino acids. Germline V lookup: CDR1 KGHSH, CDR2 LQKENI. The CDR3 nucleotides are TGTGCCAGCTCAGTGGCTAGCGGCAGCAATGAGCAGTTCTTC. Translation: CASSVASGSNEQFF. The complete variable domain, with remaining parts taken from reference TRBV18 and TRBJ2-1, reads NAGVMQNPRHLVRRRGQEARLRCSPMKGHSHVYWYRQLPEEGLKFMVYLQKENIIDESGMPKERFSAEFPKEGPSILRIQQVVRGDSAAYFCASSVASGSNEQFFGPGTRLTVL.

The rearrangement links TRBV4-3 to TRBJ2-7; D may be TRBD2 (6 bases). Per the germline V gene, CDR1 is LGHNA and CDR2 is YSLEER. V lost 4 bases to trimming and J lost 2 bases, with 12 bases between them. This CDR3 is 14 amino acids long. The CDR3 bases are TGCGCCAGCAGCCTACGGGCGGGAACCTACGAGCAGTACTTC. It yields the protein CASSLRAGTYEQYF.